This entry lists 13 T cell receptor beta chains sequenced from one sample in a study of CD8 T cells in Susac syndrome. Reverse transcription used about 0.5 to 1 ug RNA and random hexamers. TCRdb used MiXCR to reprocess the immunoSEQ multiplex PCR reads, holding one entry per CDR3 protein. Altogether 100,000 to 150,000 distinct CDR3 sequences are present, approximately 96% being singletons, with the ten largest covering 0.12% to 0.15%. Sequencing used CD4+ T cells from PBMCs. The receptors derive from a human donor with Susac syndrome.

CDR3 sequence: CASSGEGLGDNEQFF. CDR3 nucleotides: TGTGCCAGTAGTGGGGAGGGACTGGGAGACAATGAGCAGTTCTTC. This chain connects TRBV19 to TRBJ2-1, with 7 nucleotides matching TRBD2. J gave up 5 bases and V 5 bases, and 9 bases lay outside the gene matches. Germline V lookup: CDR1 LNHDA, CDR2 SQIVND (reference sequence). The length of the CDR3 is 15 residues.

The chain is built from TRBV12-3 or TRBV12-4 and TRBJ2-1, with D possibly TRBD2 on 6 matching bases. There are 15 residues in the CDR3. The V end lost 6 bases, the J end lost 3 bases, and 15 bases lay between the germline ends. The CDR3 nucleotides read TGTGCCAGCAGGGAGTTGGGACTTGGCTACAATGAGCAGTTCTTC. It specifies CASRELGLGYNEQFF.

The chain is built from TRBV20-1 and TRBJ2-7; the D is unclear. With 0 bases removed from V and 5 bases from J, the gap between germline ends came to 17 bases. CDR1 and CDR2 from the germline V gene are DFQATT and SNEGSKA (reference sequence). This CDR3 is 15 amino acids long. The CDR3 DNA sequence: TGCAGTGCTAGAGAAGCGCAGCTCCCGAACAACGAGCAGTACTTC. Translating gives CSAREAQLPNNEQYF.

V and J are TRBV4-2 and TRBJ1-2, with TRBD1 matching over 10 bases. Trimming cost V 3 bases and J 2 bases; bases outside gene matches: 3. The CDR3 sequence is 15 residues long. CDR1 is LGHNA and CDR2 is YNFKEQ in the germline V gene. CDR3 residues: CASSQGQGHNYGYTF. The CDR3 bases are TGTGCCAGCAGCCAGGGACAGGGGCACAACTATGGCTACACCTTC.

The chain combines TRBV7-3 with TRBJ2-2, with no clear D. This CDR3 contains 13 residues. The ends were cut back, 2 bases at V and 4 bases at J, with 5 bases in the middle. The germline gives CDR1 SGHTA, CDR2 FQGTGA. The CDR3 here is CASSLLLTGELFF. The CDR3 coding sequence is TGTGCCAGCAGCTTACTTCTCACCGGGGAGCTGTTTTTT. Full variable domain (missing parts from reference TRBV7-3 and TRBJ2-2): GAGVSQTPSNKVTEKGKYVELRCDPISGHTALYWYRQSLGQGPEFLIYFQGTGAADDSGLPNDRFFAVRPEGSVSTLKIQRTERGDSAVYLCASSLLLTGELFFGEGSRLTVL.

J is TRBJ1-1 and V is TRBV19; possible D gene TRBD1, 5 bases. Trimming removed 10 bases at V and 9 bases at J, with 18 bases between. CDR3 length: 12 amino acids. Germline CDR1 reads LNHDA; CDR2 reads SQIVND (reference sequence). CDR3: CATADRIGQAFF. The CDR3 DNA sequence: TGTGCCACCGCCGACAGAATTGGCCAAGCTTTCTTT.

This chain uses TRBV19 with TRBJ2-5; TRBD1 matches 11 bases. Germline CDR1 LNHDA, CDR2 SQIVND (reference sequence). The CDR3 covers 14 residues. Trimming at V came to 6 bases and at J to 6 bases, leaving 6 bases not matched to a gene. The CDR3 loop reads CASRPDRGHKTQYF. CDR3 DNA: TGTGCCAGTAGACCGGACAGGGGGCATAAGACCCAGTACTTC.

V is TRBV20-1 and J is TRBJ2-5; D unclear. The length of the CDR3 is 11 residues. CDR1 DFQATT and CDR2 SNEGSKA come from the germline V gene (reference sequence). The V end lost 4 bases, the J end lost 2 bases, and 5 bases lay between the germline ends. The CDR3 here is CSAKLQETQYF. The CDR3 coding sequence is TGCAGTGCTAAACTGCAAGAGACCCAGTACTTC.

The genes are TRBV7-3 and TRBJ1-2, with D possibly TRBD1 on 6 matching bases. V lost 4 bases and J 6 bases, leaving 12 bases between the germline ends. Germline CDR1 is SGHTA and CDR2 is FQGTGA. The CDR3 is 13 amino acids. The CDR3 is CASSSPGADGYTF. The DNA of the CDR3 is TGTGCCAGCAGCTCCCCGGGGGCGGATGGCTACACCTTC.

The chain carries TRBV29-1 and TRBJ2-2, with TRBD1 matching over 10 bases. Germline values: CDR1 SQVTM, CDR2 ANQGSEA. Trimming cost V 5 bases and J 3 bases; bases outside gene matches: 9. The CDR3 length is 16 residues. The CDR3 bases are TGCAGCGTTTCCCGACAAGGACAGGGGGACACCGGGGAGCTGTTTTTT. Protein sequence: CSVSRQGQGDTGELFF.

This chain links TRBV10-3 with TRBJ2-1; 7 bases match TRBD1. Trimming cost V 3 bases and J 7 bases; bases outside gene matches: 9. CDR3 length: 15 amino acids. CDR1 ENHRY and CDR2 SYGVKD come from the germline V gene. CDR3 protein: CAISEEAGGYNEQFF. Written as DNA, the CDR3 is TGTGCCATCAGTGAAGAGGCAGGGGGATATAATGAGCAGTTCTTC.

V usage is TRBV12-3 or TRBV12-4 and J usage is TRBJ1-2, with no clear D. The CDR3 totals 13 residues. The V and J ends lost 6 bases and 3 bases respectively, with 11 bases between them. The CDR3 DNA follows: TGTGCCAGCAGCCCCTTGGGGTACTATGGCTACACCTTC. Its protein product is CASSPLGYYGYTF.

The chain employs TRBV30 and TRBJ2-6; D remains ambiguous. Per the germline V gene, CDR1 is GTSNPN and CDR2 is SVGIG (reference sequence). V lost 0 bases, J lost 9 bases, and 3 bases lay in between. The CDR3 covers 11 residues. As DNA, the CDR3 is TGTGCCTGGAGTGTAAACAACGTCCTGACTTTC. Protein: CAWSVNNVLTF.